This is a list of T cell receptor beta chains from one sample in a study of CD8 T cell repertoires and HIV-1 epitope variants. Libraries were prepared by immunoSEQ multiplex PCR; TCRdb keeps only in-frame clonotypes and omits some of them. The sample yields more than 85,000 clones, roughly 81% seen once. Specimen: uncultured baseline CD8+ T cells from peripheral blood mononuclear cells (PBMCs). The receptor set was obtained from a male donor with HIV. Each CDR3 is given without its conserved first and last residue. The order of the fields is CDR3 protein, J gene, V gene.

cdr3_aa: ASSFRQGRDTQY; j_call: TRBJ2-3; v_call: TRBV28
cdr3_aa: ASSLTVSGANVLT; j_call: TRBJ2-6; v_call: TRBV6-5
cdr3_aa: ASSLSRGSPRTEAF; j_call: TRBJ1-1; v_call: TRBV5-1
cdr3_aa: ASSLRSDSKNIQY; j_call: TRBJ2-4; v_call: TRBV27
cdr3_aa: ASSKKNGQGWEKLF; j_call: TRBJ1-4; v_call: TRBV5-6
cdr3_aa: AWSRPGSYEQY; j_call: TRBJ2-7; v_call: TRBV30
cdr3_aa: ASSPQGGNEKLF; j_call: TRBJ1-4; v_call: TRBV7-4
cdr3_aa: ASSLVSAYEQY; j_call: TRBJ2-7; v_call: TRBV13
cdr3_aa: ASSPTTNTEAF; j_call: TRBJ1-1; v_call: TRBV5-6
cdr3_aa: ASSFDRGRLSEAF; j_call: TRBJ1-1; v_call: TRBV13
cdr3_aa: ASSESLGSTGELF; j_call: TRBJ2-2; v_call: TRBV25-1
cdr3_aa: ASSLRPGTGLGYT; j_call: TRBJ1-2; v_call: TRBV5-8
cdr3_aa: ASSEVREQY; j_call: TRBJ2-7; v_call: TRBV6-1
cdr3_aa: ASSPGGVASGREY; j_call: TRBJ2-5; v_call: TRBV14
cdr3_aa: ASSYLGRGPKSNEQF; j_call: TRBJ2-1; v_call: TRBV7-9
cdr3_aa: ASSSGANTEAF; j_call: TRBJ1-1; v_call: TRBV18